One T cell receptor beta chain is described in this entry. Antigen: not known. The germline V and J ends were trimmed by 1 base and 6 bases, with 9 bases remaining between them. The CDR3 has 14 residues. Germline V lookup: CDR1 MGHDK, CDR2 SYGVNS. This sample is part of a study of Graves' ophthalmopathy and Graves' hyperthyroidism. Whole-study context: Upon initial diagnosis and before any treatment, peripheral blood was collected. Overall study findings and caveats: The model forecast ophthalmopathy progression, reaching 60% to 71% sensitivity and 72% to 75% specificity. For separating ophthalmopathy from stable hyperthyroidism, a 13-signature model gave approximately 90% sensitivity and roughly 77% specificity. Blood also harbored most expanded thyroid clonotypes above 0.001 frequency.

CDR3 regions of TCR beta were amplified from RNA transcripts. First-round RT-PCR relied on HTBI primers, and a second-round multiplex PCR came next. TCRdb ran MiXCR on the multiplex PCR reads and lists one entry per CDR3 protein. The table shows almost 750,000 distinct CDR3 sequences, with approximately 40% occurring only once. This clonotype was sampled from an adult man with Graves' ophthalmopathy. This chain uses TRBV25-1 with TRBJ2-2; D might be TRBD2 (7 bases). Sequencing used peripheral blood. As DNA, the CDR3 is TGTGCCAGCAGTGAATGGGGGGGGCCCGGGGAGCTGTTTTTT. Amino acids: CASSEWGGPGELFF.